This T cell receptor (beta chain) comes out of a study of T cells after somatic rescue of genetic block. The germline V and J ends were trimmed by 3 bases and 7 bases, with 13 bases remaining between them. This CDR3 contains 15 residues. Germline lookup yields CDR1 LNHDA and CDR2 SQIVND (reference sequence). Profiling relied on immunoSEQ multiplex PCR, and the TCRdb table lists in-frame clones only, not all of them. The data contain about 15,000 clones, 72% of them singletons. This clone is labeled medium-sized. The chain is built from TRBV19 and TRBJ1-6; D not certain. Sequencing was carried out using peripheral blood mononuclear cells (PBMCs). The clonotype originates from a boy aged 5-17 years. In DNA form, the CDR3 reads TGTGCCAGTAGTATTAACAGTCAAGGGAATTCACCCCTCCACTTT. This sequence encodes CASSINSQGNSPLHF.